The rows below give T cell receptor beta chains drawn from one sample of a study of cytomegalovirus exposure and HLA in healthy donors. Some clones are missing from TCRdb's copy, which holds only in-frame ones; the method was immunoSEQ multiplex PCR. This sample's clone table lists some 130,000 clones. The sequenced material came from PBMCs. Receptors originate from a man aged 18-30 years in good health and CMV-seronegative. The CDR3 runs from the conserved cysteine through the conserved F or W. The D gene is left open where the match is weak. Size is stated for part of the rows, as once, few or many counts, or as a class when the clone is expanded.

J,V,D,size,length,DNA,CDR3
TRBJ1-6,TRBV6-5,NA,NA,13,TGTGCCAGCAGTAAGACTACGAATTCACCCCTCCACTTT,CASSKTTNSPLHF
TRBJ2-4,TRBV7-2,TRBD1,NA,15,TGTGCCAGCACCTTAGGACAGGGTTTAGAAAACATTCAGTACTTC,CASTLGQGLENIQYF
TRBJ2-7,TRBV6-5,NA,NA,11,TGTGCCAGCAGTGATCGCGGGGAGCAGTACTTC,CASSDRGEQYF
TRBJ2-1,TRBV10-3,TRBD2,NA,18,TGTGCCATCAGTGAGTCCCGGGGGGGAGCGGGGGCACACAATGAGCAGTTCTTC,CAISESRGGAGAHNEQFF
TRBJ2-5,TRBV27,TRBD1,NA,14,TGTGCCAGCAGCACCGGGACAGGGGGAGAGACCCAGTACTTC,CASSTGTGGETQYF
TRBJ2-2,TRBV5-5,TRBD2,NA,16,TGTGCCAGCAGCTTTAGCGGGAGAGCGAACACCGGGGAGCTGTTTTTT,CASSFSGRANTGELFF
TRBJ2-5,TRBV15,NA,NA,15,TGTGCCACCAGCAGAGATCTGAATAGCCGGGAGACCCAGTACTTC,CATSRDLNSRETQYF
TRBJ1-1,TRBV9,NA,NA,15,TGTGCCAGCAGCGTAGGAGGACACTCGAACACTGAAGCTTTCTTT,CASSVGGHSNTEAFF
TRBJ1-2,TRBV7-2,TRBD1,NA,16,TGTGCCAGCAGCCGGGCCCAGGCAGGGGGCAACTATGGCTACACCTTC,CASSRAQAGGNYGYTF
TRBJ1-4,TRBV2,NA,NA,10,TGTGCCAGCAGTGGAGAGGGAGGAGTTTTT,CASSGEGGVF
TRBJ1-1,TRBV7-2,TRBD1,NA,16,TGTGCCAGCAGCTTAGGGGGACAGGGTTTGAGCACTGAAGCTTTCTTT,CASSLGGQGLSTEAFF
TRBJ2-7,TRBV27,NA,NA,14,TGTGCCAGCAGTTTATCGGTTAGCAGTTACGAGCAGTACTTC,CASSLSVSSYEQYF
TRBJ1-3,TRBV10-3,NA,medium-sized,13,TGTGCCATCAGTTTCCAGGGGGGAAACACCATATATTTT,CAISFQGGNTIYF
TRBJ2-7,TRBV6-1,NA,NA,13,TGTGCCAGCAGCTCAGAACCCAGGGGATGGCAGTACTTC,CASSSEPRGWQYF
TRBJ2-7,TRBV28,TRBD1,NA,15,TGTGCCAGCAGTCCGCGGACAGGGGGCCGAGACGAGCAGTACTTC,CASSPRTGGRDEQYF
TRBJ2-7,TRBV4-3,TRBD1,NA,20,TGCGCCAGCAGCCTGGCCCCGGGACAGGATGTTCGCCCGAGCTCCTACGAGCAGTACTTC,CASSLAPGQDVRPSSYEQYF
TRBJ2-7,TRBV7-2,TRBD1,NA,15,TGTGCCAGCAGCCGACTAGGACAGGGAGTGTGGGAGCAGTACTTC,CASSRLGQGVWEQYF
TRBJ2-7,TRBV19,TRBD1,NA,14,TGTGCCAGTAAAGACAGGGCCGACTCCTACGAGCAGTACTTC,CASKDRADSYEQYF
TRBJ1-1,TRBV7-9,NA,NA,15,TGTGCCAGCAGCCCGAGTGGGACAAAGAACACTGAAGCTTTCTTT,CASSPSGTKNTEAFF
TRBJ2-3,TRBV11-3,NA,NA,13,TGTGCCAGCAGCTTACTAGTACCAGATACGCAGTATTTT,CASSLLVPDTQYF
TRBJ1-1,TRBV6-1,TRBD1,NA,14,TGTGCCAGCAGAAAGGACAGGGGGCGGGCTGAAGCTTTCTTT,CASRKDRGRAEAFF
TRBJ2-2,TRBV13,NA,NA,12,TGTGCCAGCAGTCGGAACACCGGGGAGCTGTTTTTT,CASSRNTGELFF
TRBJ1-5,TRBV27,NA,NA,13,TGTGCCAGCAGTAACAGGGAGAATCAGCCCCAGCATTTT,CASSNRENQPQHF
TRBJ2-1,TRBV19,TRBD2,NA,15,TGTGCCAGTAGTATATCGTTAGCGGGGTCCGGTGAGCAGTTCTTC,CASSISLAGSGEQFF
TRBJ2-5,TRBV6-5,TRBD1,NA,15,TGTGCCAGCAGACCCGGGACAGCAGGACAAGAGACCCAGTACTTC,CASRPGTAGQETQYF
TRBJ2-7,TRBV27,TRBD2,NA,15,TGTGCCAGCAGACAAACTAGCGGGAGCTCCTACGAGCAGTACTTC,CASRQTSGSSYEQYF
TRBJ1-3,TRBV18,NA,NA,15,TGTGCCAGCTCACCACAGGCAGGCGCAGGAAACACCATATATTTT,CASSPQAGAGNTIYF
TRBJ2-7,TRBV2,TRBD1,NA,14,TGTGCCAGCAATACGGGACAGGGGGCGCGGGAGCAGTACTTC,CASNTGQGAREQYF
TRBJ1-3,TRBV13,NA,NA,17,TGTGCCAGCACCACCCGCCAGGGGTCCGGGTATGGAAACACCATATATTTT,CASTTRQGSGYGNTIYF
TRBJ2-7,TRBV27,TRBD1,NA,16,TGTGCCAGCAGTTACACTAATCTGGGACAGGGCTACGAGCAGTACTTC,CASSYTNLGQGYEQYF
TRBJ2-1,TRBV15,TRBD1,NA,16,TGTGCCACCAGCAGAGTCGTCGGGACAGGGGGCCGTGAGCAGTTCTTC,CATSRVVGTGGREQFF
TRBJ2-3,TRBV9,TRBD2,NA,15,TGTGCCAGCAGCGTTACAGCGGGGACCACAGATACGCAGTATTTT,CASSVTAGTTDTQYF
TRBJ1-5,TRBV28,TRBD1,NA,16,TGTGCCAGCACAATAGGGGGGCAGGGGGACAATCAGCCCCAGCATTTT,CASTIGGQGDNQPQHF
TRBJ2-5,TRBV7-9,TRBD2,NA,15,TGTGCCAGCAGCCTAGGACTAGCGGGAAGTGAGACCCAGTACTTC,CASSLGLAGSETQYF
TRBJ1-1,TRBV2,TRBD1,NA,15,TGTGCCAGCAGTGGGCGGGGAAGGGGGCCCACTGAAGCTTTCTTT,CASSGRGRGPTEAFF
TRBJ2-2,TRBV5-1,TRBD2,NA,17,TGCGCCAGCAGCATTACCGGACTAGAGCCAAACACCGGGGAGCTGTTTTTT,CASSITGLEPNTGELFF
TRBJ2-7,TRBV7-9,NA,NA,15,TGTGCCAGCAGCTTAGCCCGCGCGGGTCCCTACGAGCAGTACTTC,CASSLARAGPYEQYF
TRBJ1-2,TRBV29-1,TRBD1,NA,16,TGCAGCGTCCTAATATTGGGACAGCAACACCCTTATGGCTACACCTTC,CSVLILGQQHPYGYTF
TRBJ2-2,TRBV29-1,TRBD1,NA,16,TGCAGCATTCCATTGGCAGGGGGCCTTGGCACCGGGGAGCTGTTTTTT,CSIPLAGGLGTGELFF
TRBJ2-1,TRBV5-1,NA,NA,12,TGCGCCAGCAGCTTGGTCAACTATGAGCAGTTCTTC,CASSLVNYEQFF
TRBJ1-6,TRBV4-3,NA,NA,17,TGCGCCAGCAGCCAAGGTCGCCCGGGGGATAATAATTCACCCCTCCACTTT,CASSQGRPGDNNSPLHF
TRBJ1-4,TRBV4-3,TRBD1,NA,13,TGCGCCAGCGGGACAGGGGCTAATGAAAAACTGTTTTTT,CASGTGANEKLFF
TRBJ2-4,TRBV29-1,TRBD2,NA,17,TGCAGCGTTAGCCAACTAGCGGGAGGGTTTACCAAAAACATTCAGTACTTC,CSVSQLAGGFTKNIQYF
TRBJ2-7,TRBV6-6,NA,NA,14,TGTGCCAGCAGTGCTGATTCTCTAAACCACGAGCAGTACTTC,CASSADSLNHEQYF
TRBJ2-7,TRBV28,NA,NA,12,TGTGCCAGCAGCTCCTCGCGCTACGAGCAGTACTTC,CASSSSRYEQYF
TRBJ2-1,TRBV2,TRBD1,NA,15,TGTGCCACCCTTGGGACAGGGGGGGATTACAATGAGCAGTTCTTC,CATLGTGGDYNEQFF
TRBJ2-5,TRBV10-2,NA,NA,15,TGCGCCAGCAGTCCCCGGTTAGGGGAAGGAGAGACCCAGTACTTC,CASSPRLGEGETQYF
TRBJ2-1,TRBV13,TRBD2,NA,15,TGTGCCAGCAGCTTCCTAGCGGGAGGGTACAATGAGCAGTTCTTC,CASSFLAGGYNEQFF
TRBJ2-3,TRBV28,NA,NA,14,TGTGCCAGCAGTTTTTCCCCTCAGCGGGATACGCAGTATTTT,CASSFSPQRDTQYF
TRBJ1-5,TRBV18,TRBD1,NA,14,TGTGCCAGCTCACCAGTGGACAGGGAAGAGCCCCAGCATTTT,CASSPVDREEPQHF
TRBJ1-2,TRBV9,NA,NA,13,TGTGCCAGCAGCGTAGACAGGGCGGGTGGCTACACCTTC,CASSVDRAGGYTF
TRBJ1-1,TRBV10-3,TRBD1,NA,13,TGTGCCATCGGAAGGGACAGGTACACTGAAGCTTTCTTT,CAIGRDRYTEAFF
TRBJ1-2,TRBV7-9,TRBD1,NA,14,TGTGCCAGCAGCTGGGACAGGGGGTTCGGTGGCTACACCTTC,CASSWDRGFGGYTF
TRBJ2-1,TRBV9,TRBD2,NA,16,TGTGCCAGCAGCTCGGCCGGGACTACCTCCTACAATGAGCAGTTCTTC,CASSSAGTTSYNEQFF
TRBJ1-1,TRBV6-5,NA,NA,13,TGTGCCAGCAGTTCCCGGACTGTTTCTGAAGCTTTCTTT,CASSSRTVSEAFF
TRBJ2-5,TRBV5-1,TRBD1,NA,17,TGCGCCAGCAGCTTGGGTGAGGGGGCGAGAGGTATGGAGACCCAGTACTTC,CASSLGEGARGMETQYF
TRBJ2-3,TRBV11-3,TRBD1,NA,15,TGTGCCAGCAGCCGAGGGACAGGGAGTTCAGATACGCAGTATTTT,CASSRGTGSSDTQYF
TRBJ1-6,TRBV7-6,TRBD1,NA,17,TGTGCCAGCAGCTTAAATCCCCGGACAGGGCCACTCACAGCCCTCCACTTT,CASSLNPRTGPLTALHF
TRBJ2-3,TRBV6-1,TRBD2,NA,17,TGTGCCAGCAGTGAAGCAGCGGGAGGAAGGGGCACAGATACGCAGTATTTT,CASSEAAGGRGTDTQYF